The following is a TCR beta chain sequence with its context. The antigen is not known. Treatment reported: roughly 10-day PBMC culture with coronavirus spike peptide pools or control peptides (ViraFEST assay). CD4+ T-cell collection from the unexposed donor predated the COVID-19 pandemic (2011-2018). This entry belongs to a study of vaccination and CD4 T cells after COVID-19. The CDR3 is 17 amino acids. Germline V CDR1 and CDR2: GTSNPN, SVGIG (reference sequence). J was trimmed by 9 bases and V by 0 bases; bases with no gene match: 19. The Oncomine TCR Beta short-read assay sequenced DNA from cultured CD4+ T cells. Genomic DNA was taken out of cultured CD4+ T cells by extraction. TCRdb analysed the PCR reads with MiXCR anew, one entry per CDR3 protein. Of under 8,000 distinct CDR3 sequences listed, around half are singletons.

The sequencing sample was made of CD4+ T cells from blood, cultured in vitro. V usage is TRBV30 and J usage is TRBJ1-2, with TRBD1 identical over 7 bases. The source is a human donor in good health. The CDR3 DNA reads TGTGCCTGGAGTGTAAGATACGACAGGGCGAACCCTTATAGCTACACCTTC. This sequence encodes CAWSVRYDRANPYSYTF.